This T cell receptor beta chain was observed in a study of T-cell memory formation after mild COVID-19. The overall study: TCR clusters showed largely donor specificity. Findings and caveats of the study: While clones contracting from day 15 to 85 were balanced between CD4 and CD8, later expanders leaned CD4+.

Comment on this clonotype: The antigen is not known.

TCRdb called the 5' RACE reads again in MiXCR, with one record for every CDR3 protein. Counted here are more than 14,000 distinct CDR3 sequences, about 20% occurring once; the ten biggest clones make up 55% to 70%. The CDR3 runs to 13 residues. V lost 2 bases, J lost 4 bases, and 8 bases lay in between. Germline V gives CDR1 MNHEY, CDR2 SMNVEV (reference sequence). The rearrangement joins TRBV27 to TRBJ1-1; a possible D gene is TRBD1 (5 bases). Specimen: PBMCs or a T cell subset sorted from them (not recorded which). The receptor comes from a young man who had mild COVID-19 (a few samples of this study predate the infection). Cell type and time point are not known. The CDR3 sequence is CASSLARGTEAFF. The DNA of the CDR3 is TGTGCCAGCAGTTTAGCGAGGGGCACTGAAGCTTTCTTT.